This T cell receptor (beta chain) was observed in a study of blood T cell repertoires in COVID-19. Enrollees, roughly 18 to 90 years old, lived in about two dozen US areas. Cohort placement rested on clinical history that participants reported themselves. People in the exposed group encountered a COVID-19 case within 2 weeks before entering the study. Germline V gene sequence: CDR1 LNHDA, CDR2 SQIVND (reference sequence). V lost 3 bases to trimming and J lost 0 bases; unmatched junction nucleotides: 9. This CDR3 has 18 amino acids. Assay: immunoSEQ multiplex PCR; the TCRdb copy retains only in-frame clones and omits some. The data hold about 220,000 clones, with about four fifths observed a single time.

Sequencing input: PBMCs or T cells enriched from blood (not recorded which). This rearrangement joins TRBV19 to TRBJ2-3, with 10 bases aligning to TRBD2. The TCR was taken from a woman aged 50 to 60 who had been exposed to COVID-19. The CDR3 bases are TGTGCCAGTAGTATCACTAGCGGGATGGTTAGTAGCACAGATACGCAGTATTTT. This codes for CASSITSGMVSSTDTQYF.